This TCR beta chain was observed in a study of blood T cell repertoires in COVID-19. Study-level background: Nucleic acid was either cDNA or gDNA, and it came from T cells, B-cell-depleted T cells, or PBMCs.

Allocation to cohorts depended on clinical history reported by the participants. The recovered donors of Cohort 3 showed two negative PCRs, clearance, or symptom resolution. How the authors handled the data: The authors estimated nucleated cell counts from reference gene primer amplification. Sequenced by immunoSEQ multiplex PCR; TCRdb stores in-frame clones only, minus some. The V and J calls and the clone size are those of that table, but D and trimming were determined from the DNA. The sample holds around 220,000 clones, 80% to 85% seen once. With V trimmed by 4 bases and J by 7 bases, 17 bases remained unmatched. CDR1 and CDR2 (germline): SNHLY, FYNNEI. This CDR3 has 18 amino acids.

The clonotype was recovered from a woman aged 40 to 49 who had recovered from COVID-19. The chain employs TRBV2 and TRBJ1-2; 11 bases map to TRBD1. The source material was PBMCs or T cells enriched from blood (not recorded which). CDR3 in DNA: TGTGCCAGCAGTGGGGCCGGAGGGACAGGGGGTCATTTAGGTGGCTACACCTTC. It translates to CASSGAGGTGGHLGGYTF.